This T cell receptor (beta chain) was found in a study of early T cells in non-severe SARS-CoV-2 infection. In the study overall: It was bulk RNA from unsorted whole blood that was sequenced, and the chains were unpaired.

General study points: Database matching using VDJdb favored anti-spike CD8 responses, with private and CD4 specificities left missing.

On this clonotype: The antigen is unknown.

CDR1 and CDR2 (germline): SGHDT, YYEEEE. The V end was cut by 0 bases, the J end by 9 bases, with 7 bases between. CDR3 length equals 13 residues. Unique molecular identifiers were attached to individual cDNA molecules. In TCRdb, the 5' RACE reads were re-called with MiXCR into one record per CDR3 protein. The table records some 56,000 distinct CDR3 sequences, over 9.5% of them present only once. The V and J genes are TRBV5-6 and TRBJ1-6, with a weak D call TRBD1 (5 bases). The TCR sequence derives from an adult who was a healthcare worker with PCR-confirmed SARS-CoV-2 infection or an uninfected control (not recorded which). Material for sequencing was whole blood. The CDR3 spells CASSLGTPSPLHF. For the CDR3, the DNA is TGTGCCAGCAGCTTGGGGACACCTTCACCCCTCCACTTT.